This T cell receptor beta chain came from a study of shared clonotypes between healthy human individuals. The wider study: Researchers drew samples from a couple of women and a few men aged 18 to 49. CD8 memory received one plate per donor, CD8 naive two, CD4 memory three and CD4 naive three.

This table comes from immunoSEQ multiplex PCR, and its TCRdb copy is limited to in-frame clones, with some not included. The table has approximately 2,300,000 clones, under 95% seen once. The receptor was isolated from a young man in good health. Some clones in this sample may be carry-over from other donors' samples. Sequenced: naive CD4+ T cells from PBMCs. Subset of the sample: CD45RA+ positively selected.

The CDR3 loop reads CASSQESFSQPQHF. Here the CDR3 DNA reads TGCGCCAGCAGCCAAGAATCTTTTAGTCAGCCCCAGCATTTT. The V and J genes are TRBV4-3 and TRBJ1-5; D not resolved. Germline CDR1 and CDR2: LGHNA and YSLEER. Trimming stripped 0 bases from V and 6 bases from J, with 9 bases between. The CDR3 has 14 residues.